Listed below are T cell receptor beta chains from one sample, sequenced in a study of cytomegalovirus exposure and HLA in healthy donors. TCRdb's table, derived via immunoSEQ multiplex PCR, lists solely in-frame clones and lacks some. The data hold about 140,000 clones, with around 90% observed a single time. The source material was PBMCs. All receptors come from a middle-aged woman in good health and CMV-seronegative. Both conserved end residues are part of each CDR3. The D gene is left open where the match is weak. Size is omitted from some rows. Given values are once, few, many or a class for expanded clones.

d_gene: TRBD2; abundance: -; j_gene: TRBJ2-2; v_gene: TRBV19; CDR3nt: TGTGCCAGTAAGGGGCGGGAGGGCCTCACCGGGGAGCTGTTTTTT; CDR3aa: CASKGREGLTGELFF
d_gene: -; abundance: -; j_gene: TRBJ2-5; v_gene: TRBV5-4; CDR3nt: TGTGCCAGCAGCTTCGCGGGGTCCGAGACCCAGTACTTC; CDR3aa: CASSFAGSETQYF
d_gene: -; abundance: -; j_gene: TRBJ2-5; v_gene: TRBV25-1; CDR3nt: TGTGCCAGCAGTGGCCGGACGACTAGACAGTACTTC; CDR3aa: CASSGRTTRQYF
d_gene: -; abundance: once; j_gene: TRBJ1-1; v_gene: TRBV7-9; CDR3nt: TGTTCCAGCAGCTTATCAGGGACTGAAGCTTTCTTT; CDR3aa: CSSSLSGTEAFF
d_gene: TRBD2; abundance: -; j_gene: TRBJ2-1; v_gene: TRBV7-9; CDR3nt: TGTGCCAGCAGCTTAGATGGCGGGAGGGCTGTTAGTGAGCAGTTCTTC; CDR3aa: CASSLDGGRAVSEQFF
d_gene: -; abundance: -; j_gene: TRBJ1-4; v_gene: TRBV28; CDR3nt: TGTGCCAGCAGTTCCTGGACGGACTGGGGAAAACTGTTTTTT; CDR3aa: CASSSWTDWGKLFF
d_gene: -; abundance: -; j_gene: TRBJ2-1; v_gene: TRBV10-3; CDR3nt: TGTGCCATCAGTGCTAGCCTGAATGACAATGAGCAGTTCTTC; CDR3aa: CAISASLNDNEQFF
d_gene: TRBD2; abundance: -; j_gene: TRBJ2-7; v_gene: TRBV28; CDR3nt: TGTGCCAGCAGCAGCCTAGCGGGAGGGTCCTACGAGCAGTACTTC; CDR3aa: CASSSLAGGSYEQYF
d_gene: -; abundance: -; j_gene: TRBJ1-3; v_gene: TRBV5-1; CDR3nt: TGCGCCAGCAGCTTGGGGTCGGTTTCTGGAAACACCATATATTTT; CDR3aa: CASSLGSVSGNTIYF
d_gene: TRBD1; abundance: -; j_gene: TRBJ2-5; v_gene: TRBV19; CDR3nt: TGTGCCAGTAGTATAAATACAGGGGTGGAGACCCAGTACTTC; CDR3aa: CASSINTGVETQYF
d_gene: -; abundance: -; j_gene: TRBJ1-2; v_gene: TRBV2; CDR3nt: TGTGCCAGCAGTCAGACTTTTTCTAACTATGGCTACACCTTC; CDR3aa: CASSQTFSNYGYTF
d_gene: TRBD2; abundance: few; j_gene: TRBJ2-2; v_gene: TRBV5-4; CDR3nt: TGTGCCAGCAGCTTGGCCGAGGGACTAGCGGGAGCGGGGGAGCTGTTTTTT; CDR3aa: CASSLAEGLAGAGELFF